The T cell receptor (beta chain) under discussion was sequenced for a study of neurological immune-mediated disorders. Study outcomes and limitations: When the repertoires were grouped phylogenetically, those of 18 of the 34 multiple sclerosis patients came together in a single cluster of related CDR3 sequences, which points to a possible repertoire-level signature. HTLV-1-associated myelopathy led in TCR clonal expansion, while multiple sclerosis ranked lowest, below healthy controls. The multiple sclerosis repertoire cluster had no clinical or MRI correlate.

In its sample, this clonotype was seen many times. Its matching antigen is unknown. The CDR3 has 13 residues. The germline gives CDR1 MNHEY, CDR2 SVGAGI. The germline V and J ends were trimmed by 5 bases and 1 base, with 8 bases remaining between them. Synthesis of cDNA was carried out by template-switch 5'RACE. The reaction used 10-nucleotide random UMIs. TCRdb reprocessed the 5' RACE reads via MiXCR and lists one record per CDR3 protein. There are 65,000 to 90,000 distinct CDR3 sequences in the sample; 2.5% to 4% occur only once, and around 5.2% lies in the top ten. The sequencing sample was made of PBMCs. The chain couples TRBV6-5 to TRBJ1-1; D remains ambiguous. This TCR derives from a woman aged 45-65 years with multiple sclerosis. CDR3 sequence (DNA): TGTGCCAGCAGTGGAGGTGGGAACACTGAAGCTTTCTTT. This encodes CASSGGGNTEAFF.